These 3 T cell receptor beta chains share one sample of origin, sequenced in a study of glioma-infiltrating T cells after dendritic cell vaccination. Sequencing used immunoSEQ multiplex PCR; TCRdb keeps in-frame clones, though not all of them. The sample shows just under 100,000 clones, roughly 80% of them seen only once. Time point in this sample: after dendritic cell vaccination, including at tumor progression/relapse. The starting material was blood, obtained after dendritic cell vaccination. Source of these receptors: a human donor with glioblastoma.

The chain carries TRBV2 and TRBJ1-1; maybe TRBD1 (5 bases). The CDR3 loop spans 13 amino acids. Between the trimmed V and J ends, which lost 6 bases and 6 bases, there was a span of 14 bases. The germline V gene has CDR1 SNHLY and CDR2 FYNNEI. CDR3 sequence: CASRKDSTAEAFF. The CDR3 nucleotides are TGTGCCAGCAGAAAAGACAGTACGGCTGAAGCTTTCTTT.

This rearrangement joins TRBV5-6 to TRBJ2-1; TRBD2 matches at 7 bases. With V trimmed by 3 bases and J by 4 bases, 4 bases remained unmatched. Germline lookup yields CDR1 SGHDT and CDR2 YYEEEE. The CDR3 loop spans 14 amino acids. CDR3 nucleotides: TGTGCCAGCAGCTGGGACTATGCTTACAATGAGCAGTTCTTC. Its protein product is CASSWDYAYNEQFF.

The rearrangement links TRBV4-2 to TRBJ2-5, with 8 bases lining up with TRBD1. Germline-derived CDR1 and CDR2 are LGHNA and YNFKEQ. Trimming cost V 2 bases and J 1 base; bases outside gene matches: 9. This CDR3 region has 17 residues. CDR3 nucleotide sequence: TGTGCCAGCAGCCAATCCAGGACAGGGTCAGGCCAAGAGACCCAGTACTTC. It specifies CASSQSRTGSGQETQYF.